The source of this T cell receptor (beta chain) is a study of control samples from healthy donors and cancer patients. TCRdb keeps only in-frame clones here, not all; method: immunoSEQ multiplex PCR. The table records around 130,000 clones, about 83% of them present only once. Deletions cut 7 bases from V and 5 bases from J, with 15 bases between. This CDR3 contains 13 residues. From germline, CDR1 is GTSNPN and CDR2 SVGIG (reference sequence). This TCR was sampled from a young man in good health. The chain couples TRBV30 to TRBJ2-1; D is perhaps TRBD1 or TRBD2 (6 bases each). Sequencing was done on a sample of blood. The CDR3 protein is CASPGAFNNEQFF. The CDR3 coding sequence is TGTGCCTCCCCGGGGGCATTTAACAATGAGCAGTTCTTC.